This T cell receptor (beta chain) was identified during a study of identical twins (dated by TCRdb to 2016 to 2017). Regarding the research as a whole: TCR alpha and beta repertoires from monozygotic twins, unrelated adults of various ages and cord blood were deep-sequenced to test whether fetal clonotypes persist. To rule out contamination, replicate twin experiments were performed at different times with different library preparation protocols.

Findings and caveats that apply to the study as a whole: Because the same donors could not be followed over many years, the conclusions depended on cross-sectional statistical analysis. Compared with coincidental sharing between unrelated individuals, an excess of low generation-probability sequences was observed among out-of-frame TCR alpha sequences shared between twins. Abundant cord blood beta clonotypes carried fewer insertions; young adult naive repertoires showed a weaker similar trend, while memory repertoires showed none. Invariant T cells such as MAIT and iNKT could partly confound zero-insertion analyses, though diverse VJ usage argued against this for most clonotypes. The excess sharing between twins in beta out-of-frame sequences was weaker because fewer shared sequences reduced the signal-to-noise ratio. In monozygotic twins, recombination models systematically underestimated out-of-frame TCR alpha sharing, but the models matched the sharing seen between unrelated individuals.

CDR3 length: 15 amino acids, cysteine to phenylalanine. The only DNA kept is the CDR3, 45 bases in frame from the first base. Ends trimmed: V by 3 bases, J by 5 bases; bases unmatched to a gene: 9. From the germline V gene, CDR1 is SGHTA and CDR2 is FQGNSA. Every donor was a healthy Caucasian. Three pairs of female monozygotic twins, all aged about 18 to 29 years, were included in the twin cohort. Peripheral blood mononuclear cells were the source from which RNA for the TCR libraries was isolated. The protocol used for the library was 5' RACE. The sample was run on an Illumina HiSeq 2000. A universal primer binding site was introduced by template switching, and a unique molecular identifier was present in the final cDNA, enabling accurate counting of TCR cDNA molecules. Specific primers in the conserved constant-segment region were used to synthesize first-strand cDNA for TCR alpha and beta chains. To control for contamination, each cDNA library was double barcoded with a SMART-Mk sample barcode plus Illumina barcodes. TruSeq adapter sequences and Illumina sample barcodes were added in two successive PCR steps. TCR alpha and beta cDNA libraries were sequenced on the Illumina HiSeq platform with custom primers. The paper's data handling went like this. Unique molecular identifiers were extracted from raw reads with MiGEC, and CDR3 positions were determined with MiXCR. Recombination models were inferred per individual with the repgenHMM and IGoR tools using an EM algorithm. Shared clonotypes were analyzed with the tcR package in R, and sharing was normalized by the product of cloneset sizes. To study raw recombination without the effects of thymic and clonal selection, out-of-frame nonproductive sequences were analyzed. TCRdb redid the processing of the public reads, applying fastp at Q25 and MiXCR, and retained in-frame beta chains. Rows with one shared CDR3 protein collapse into an entry with the most common genes and DNA. TCRdb's processing, not the authors' own work, is the source of the V and J calls. The sample records about 690,000 distinct CDR3 sequences, 21% of which are singletons. The ten largest account for around 4.4% of the sample.

This clonotype was seen only a few times. Its antigen is still unknown. The input lacks base qualities; no much larger clone sits a single base away. These same data were also listed under a study on T cells expressing NK-cell markers. Per that second paper: Roughly 8 donors provided sorted CD3+CD56+NKG2C+, CD3+CD56+NKG2C- and CD3+CD56-NKG2C+ T-cell subsets, whose TCR beta-chain repertoires were profiled. Among the eight sequenced donors, only one was HCMV-seronegative, while the other seven were HCMV-seropositive. To restrict sorting to alphabetaTCR-expressing T cells, an anti-gammadeltaTCR antibody was added in several experiments. In over 5 donors, the dominant CD3+CD56+NKG2C+ clonotypes were among the top 10 CD8+ clonotypes and accounted for about 1.0-7.5% of CD8+ T cells. Those dominant clonotypes were again the most abundant among CD3+CD56-NKG2C+ cells in a handful of donors, at about 25-65%. Whether the expanded NKG2C-expressing T cell clones were specific for HCMV antigens remained unclear. The study sequenced eight donors, all healthy volunteers chosen at random: three men and five women. To determine HCMV serostatus, a commercial ELISA kit was used to detect HCMV-specific IgG in serum. Bulk peripheral blood T-cell repertoires were additionally sequenced from unsorted PBMC for six donors. MIGEC was used to demultiplex reads and group reads by UMI, and MiTCR was used to assemble and quantify clonotypes. To exclude erroneous sequences, only TCR cDNA sequences supported by at least two reads were retained. The tcR package was used for downstream repertoire analysis, and clonotypes were matched across fractions by CDR3 nucleotide sequence plus V segment. Antigen specificity was annotated against VDJdb with VDJmatch, allowing one amino acid substitution in CDR3.

Material: PBMCs. This clonotype was obtained from a woman younger than 35 in good health. The chain couples TRBV7-2 to TRBJ1-1; TRBD1 agrees with 7 junctional bases. The nucleotide sequence reads as follows: TGTGCCAGCAGCTTCGAACAGGGGCGGAGAACTGAAGCTTTCTTT. Its protein reads: CASSFEQGRRTEAFF.